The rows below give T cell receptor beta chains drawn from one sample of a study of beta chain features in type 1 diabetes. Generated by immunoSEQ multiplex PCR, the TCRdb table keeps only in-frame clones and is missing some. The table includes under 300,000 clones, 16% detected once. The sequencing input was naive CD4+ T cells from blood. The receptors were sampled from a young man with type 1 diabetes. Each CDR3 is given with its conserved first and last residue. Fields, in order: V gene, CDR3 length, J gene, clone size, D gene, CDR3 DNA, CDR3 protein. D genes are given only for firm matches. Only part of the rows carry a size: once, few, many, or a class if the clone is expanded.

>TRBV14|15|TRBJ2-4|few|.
TGTGCCAGCAGCCAAGCGACTATGGGGTCGGGCATTCAGTACTTC
CASSQATMGSGIQYF
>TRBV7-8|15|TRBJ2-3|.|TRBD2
TGTGCCAGCAGCTTAAGAAGCGGGAGGGCAGATACGCAGTATTTT
CASSLRSGRADTQYF
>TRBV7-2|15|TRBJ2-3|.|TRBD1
TGTGCCAGCAGCATGGGACAGGGGACCACAGATACGCAGTATTTT
CASSMGQGTTDTQYF
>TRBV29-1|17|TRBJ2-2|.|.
TGCAGCGTTGCCGGGGTCTCAGGGTCGAGGGAAGCCGGGGAGCTGTTTTTT
CSVAGVSGSREAGELFF
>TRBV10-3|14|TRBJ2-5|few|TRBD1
TGTGCCATCAGTGATGGACAGGGAAGAGAGACCCAGTACTTC
CAISDGQGRETQYF
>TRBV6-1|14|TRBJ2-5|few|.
TGTGCCAGCAGGAACGCGGGGATTCAAGAGACCCAGTACTTC
CASRNAGIQETQYF
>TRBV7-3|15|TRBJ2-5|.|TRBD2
TGTGCCAGCAGCCAGCGGGCGGGAGGGCGTGAGACCCAGTACTTC
CASSQRAGGRETQYF
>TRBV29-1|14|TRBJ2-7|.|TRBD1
TGCAGCGGCGGCATACAGGGGCTAAGCTACGAGCAGTACTTC
CSGGIQGLSYEQYF
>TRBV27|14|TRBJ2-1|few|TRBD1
TGTGCCAGCAGTTTGGGACAGCCGTTCAATGAGCAGTTCTTC
CASSLGQPFNEQFF
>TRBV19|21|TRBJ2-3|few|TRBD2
TGTGCCAGTAGTATGGTTGTTCCGGGGTATCTACTAGCGGGAGCGACAGATACGCAGTATTTT
CASSMVVPGYLLAGATDTQYF
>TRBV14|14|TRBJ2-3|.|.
TGTGCCAGCAGCTGGGGAACTAGCACAGATACGCAGTATTTT
CASSWGTSTDTQYF
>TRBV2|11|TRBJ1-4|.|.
TGTGCCAGCAGGGGGTATGAAAAACTGTTTTTT
CASRGYEKLFF
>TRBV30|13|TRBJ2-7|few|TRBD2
TGTGCCTGGACTGGGCTAGCGGGAGGCGAGCAGTACTTC
CAWTGLAGGEQYF
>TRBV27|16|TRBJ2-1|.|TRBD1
TGTGCCAGCAGTTTACTGAGGACAGGGAGCCACAATGAGCAGTTCTTC
CASSLLRTGSHNEQFF
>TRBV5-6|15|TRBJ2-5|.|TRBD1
TGTGCCAGCAGCCCCGGACAGGGAAGGTTGGAGACCCAGTACTTC
CASSPGQGRLETQYF
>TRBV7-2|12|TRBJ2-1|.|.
TGTGCCAGCAGCGCCTATTACGGTGAGCAGTTCTTC
CASSAYYGEQFF
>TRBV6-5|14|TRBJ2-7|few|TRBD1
TGTGCCAGCAGTCCAGGGGGTATGGCAGCTAGACAGTACTTC
CASSPGGMAARQYF
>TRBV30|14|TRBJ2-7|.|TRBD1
TGTGCCTGGAGGAAGAGGGACAGGAACTACGAGCAGTACTTC
CAWRKRDRNYEQYF
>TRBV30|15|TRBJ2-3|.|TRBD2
TGTGCCTGGACCCGACTAGCGGGAGGCACAGATACGCAGTATTTT
CAWTRLAGGTDTQYF
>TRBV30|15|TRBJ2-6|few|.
TGTGCCTGGAGTACCCTGAACTCTGGGGCCAACGTCCTGACTTTC
CAWSTLNSGANVLTF
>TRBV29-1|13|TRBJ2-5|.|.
TGCAGCGTTCGCACAGGTCCTCAAGAGACCCAGTACTTC
CSVRTGPQETQYF
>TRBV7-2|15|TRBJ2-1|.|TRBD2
TGTGCCAGCAGCTTAGAGACTAGCGGATACAATGAGCAGTTCTTC
CASSLETSGYNEQFF
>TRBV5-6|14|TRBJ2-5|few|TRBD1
TGTGCCAGCAGCTTGGGACAGGGCCGCGAGACCCAGTACTTC
CASSLGQGRETQYF
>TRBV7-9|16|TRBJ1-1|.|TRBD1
TGTGCCAGCAGCTTCGGACCGGACAGGGCCGGCACTGAAGCTTTCTTT
CASSFGPDRAGTEAFF
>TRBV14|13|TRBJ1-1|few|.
TGTGCCAGCAGCCCAGGGGTTAACACTGAAGCTTTCTTT
CASSPGVNTEAFF
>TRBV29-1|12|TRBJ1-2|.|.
TGCAGCGTTTGGGGGCGAGGCTATGGCTACACCTTC
CSVWGRGYGYTF
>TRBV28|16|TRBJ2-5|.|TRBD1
TGTGCCAGCAGTCGTCCCGGGACAGGGTGGCAAGAGACCCAGTACTTC
CASSRPGTGWQETQYF
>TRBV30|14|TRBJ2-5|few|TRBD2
TGTGCCTGGAGGAGGATAGCGGGCCAAGAGACCCAGTACTTC
CAWRRIAGQETQYF
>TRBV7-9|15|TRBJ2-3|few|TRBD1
TGTGCCAGCCCCCTGACAGGGGATCGCACAGATACGCAGTATTTT
CASPLTGDRTDTQYF
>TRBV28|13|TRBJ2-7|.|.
TGTGCCAGCAACCGGGACCGCGGGGACGAGCAGTACTTC
CASNRDRGDEQYF
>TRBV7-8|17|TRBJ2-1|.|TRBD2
TGTGCCAGCAGCTTAGGCTTGTCGACTAGCGGTTACAATGAGCAGTTCTTC
CASSLGLSTSGYNEQFF
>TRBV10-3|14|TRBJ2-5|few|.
TGTGCCATCAGTGAACAGACAGCCCAAGAGACCCAGTACTTC
CAISEQTAQETQYF
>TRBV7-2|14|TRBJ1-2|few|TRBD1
TGTGCCAGCGGGCGGGACAGGAACCACTATGGCTACACCTTC
CASGRDRNHYGYTF
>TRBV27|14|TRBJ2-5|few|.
TGTGCCAGCAACATTAGGGGCCCGCAAGAGACCCAGTACTTC
CASNIRGPQETQYF
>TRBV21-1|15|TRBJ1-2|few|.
TGTGCCAGCACCAAAGTTCGAGACCTAAGGGATGGCTACACCTTC
CASTKVRDLRDGYTF
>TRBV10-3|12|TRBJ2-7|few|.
TGTGCCACCGCCGACGGGACCTACGAGCAGTACTTC
CATADGTYEQYF